This entry is about one T cell receptor beta chain. As yet, its antigen is unknown. These data originate in a study of OX40 agonist ivuxolimab in advanced cancers. Study-level background: Six ivuxolimab dose levels, 0.01 to 10 mg/kg, were given intravenously every 2 weeks. Partial response was recorded in three patients: one hepatocellular carcinoma and two cutaneous melanoma cases. Findings of the study overall: The mean number of expanded clones was higher in CD8+ T cells than in CD4+.

Losses at the gene ends were 0 bases for V and 2 bases for J; bases not matched to a gene: 3. The CDR3 consists of 16 residues. The germline gives CDR1 SGHAT, CDR2 FQNNGV. Some clones are missing from TCRdb's copy, which holds only in-frame ones; the method was immunoSEQ multiplex PCR. The table shows around 63,000 clones, with 85% to 90% occurring only once. The chain couples TRBV11-2 to TRBJ1-3; TRBD1 matches 8 bases. The sequencing used CD4+ or CD8+ T cells sorted from blood, collected in a trial of the OX40 agonist ivuxolimab. The sequence derives from an adult with an advanced solid tumor such as melanoma, head and neck, liver or kidney cancer. In DNA form, the CDR3 reads TGTGCCAGCAGCTTAGATGCGGGACAGGCTGGAAACACCATATATTTT. Encoded protein: CASSLDAGQAGNTIYF.